This T cell receptor (beta chain) was recorded in a study of T cells in Graves' hyperthyroidism and ophthalmopathy (dated by TCRdb to the late 2010s). Regarding the research as a whole: Peripheral blood was sampled at the time of initial diagnosis, prior to any treatment. In roughly six Graves' hyperthyroidism patients, the study also compared T-cell repertoires from thyroid tissue with T-cell repertoires from blood. Once sampling was done, hyperthyroidism patients were given methimazole at a starting dose of 30 mg daily, whereas ophthalmopathy patients were given high-dose intravenous methylprednisolone. For training and testing, the roughly 97 patients in the discovery cohort were randomly divided in a 7:3 ratio. Whether ophthalmopathy could be predicted prospectively was tested in an independent validation cohort made up of 18 to 20 hyperthyroidism patients plus 17 patients who later progressed to ophthalmopathy. The paper describes TCR Vbeta CDR3 sequencing of 135 peripheral blood samples, made up of about 41 ophthalmopathy patients, roughly 80 hyperthyroidism patients and 17 progressor patients. To identify distinguishing TCR V-J signatures, a discovery cohort of 100 patients was used, comprising some 45 with Graves' ophthalmopathy and 57 with stable Graves' hyperthyroidism.

Comment on this clonotype: The antigen this receptor binds is unknown. Qualities for individual bases were not recorded, and no much larger clone is one base off.

What the work shows at the level of the full study, not this receptor alone: Most expanded thyroid clonotypes (frequency above 0.001) were also detected in blood, a finding suggesting that blood repertoires may reflect thyroid immune responses. A model built on a 13 V-J signature distinguished ophthalmopathy from stable hyperthyroidism, reaching roughly 88% sensitivity and about 81% specificity in cross-validation and 80%/75% in testing. In validation, the model predicted progression to ophthalmopathy with over 60% sensitivity and approximately 78% specificity, a median of 6.5 months before onset. Sample size was not statistically predetermined, and investigators were not blinded to group allocation.

Ophthalmopathy patients had moderately to severely active disease, with a Clinical Activity Score of 3 or more, a NOSPECS grade of 4 or more, and a disease duration of less than 3 months. Exclusion was applied to patients with uncontrolled infections, other autoimmune diseases, pregnancy or lactation. Clinical symptoms, serum thyroxine and TRAb, thyroid ultrasound, and orbital computed tomography formed the basis for the diagnoses. Ficoll-Paque density gradient centrifugation was used to isolate PBMCs from 8.5 to 10 ml of fresh peripheral blood. Total RNA was extracted using Trizol reagent, and RNA quality was assessed on an Agilent 2100 Bioanalyzer. The germline V gene gives CDR1 as MNHNS and CDR2 as SASEGT. Including the terminal cysteine and phenylalanine, the CDR3 comprises 14 residues. Only the CDR3 portion is preserved as DNA: 42 bases, with reading frame beginning at the first base. V drops 7 bases and J drops 1 base, leaving 11 bases in between.

The TCR beta CDR3 regions were amplified from RNA transcripts. The first round of RT-PCR for the TCR CDR3 was performed with the HTBI primer set and the Qiagen OneStep RT-PCR kit. A second multiplex PCR round built the libraries, followed by size selection and purification. Libraries were sequenced paired-end with 100 bp reads on an Illumina HiSeq2000. The study's processing was this. SOAPnuke was used to process the raw data, removing reads that contained adapters or uncalled bases, had a mean Phred below 15, or lacked an exact match to the constant primer or identifier. High-quality paired reads were merged with COPE v1.2.5, and unique nucleotide sequences were defined as clonotypes. MiTCR v1.1 was used to align the clonotypes against IMGT TRBV, TRBD and TRBJ reference segments. The analysis was restricted to V-J combinations with a frequency above 0.0001, which together covered about 99% of the repertoires. A TCS score was defined as the ratio of F50 (clonal expansion) to E x V (chaos), with BLOSUM62-based TCRdist applied between CDR3 peptides within each V-J. Welch's t-statistics and random forest reduced approximately 520 V-J features to 13, which were used in a naive Bayes classifier (R e1071). TCRdb cleaned the public reads at Q25 with fastp, built clones with MiXCR and kept in-frame beta chains. Each entry is one CDR3 protein sequence, shown with its most common DNA and genes. The V and J calls come from TCRdb's annotation, not from the publication. Within this sample are roughly 500,000 distinct CDR3 sequences, with about 24% of them counted one time only. Of the sample, around 10% is held by the ten largest clones.

The rearrangement joined TRBV6-1 to TRBJ1-5, and the D gene may be TRBD1, 6 bases matching. The receptor was derived from a woman aged 30 to 39 with Graves' ophthalmopathy. The sequencing sample was made of blood. The DNA reads as follows: TGTGCCAGCAATGGACAGAAAAGCAATCAGCCCCAGCATTTT. It encodes CASNGQKSNQPQHF.